These T cell receptor beta chains were read from a single sample in a study of blood T cell repertoires in COVID-19. Profiling relied on immunoSEQ multiplex PCR, and the TCRdb table lists in-frame clones only, not all of them. The repertoire holds tens of thousands of clones, with around 90% as singletons. The sequenced material came from peripheral blood. These receptors were obtained from a human donor in a cohort sampled during active COVID-19. Each CDR3 is given with its conserved first and last residue. A D gene is named only where the DNA matches it firmly. Part of the rows lack a size; the others show once, few, many or a class for expanded clones.

>16|TRBJ2-3|TRBV6-4|.|.
TGTGCCAGCAGTGACTCACTAACGGATATCACAGATACGCAGTATTTT
CASSDSLTDITDTQYF
>13|TRBJ2-2|TRBV12-3/TRBV12-4|.|TRBD2
TGTGCCAGCAGCCCCGGGGGGGCCGGGGAGCTGTTTTTT
CASSPGGAGELFF
>13|TRBJ1-2|TRBV7-9|once|.
TGTGCCAGCAGCTTAGGGAGGGGCGATGGCTACACCTTC
CASSLGRGDGYTF
>15|TRBJ2-7|TRBV6-5|.|.
TGTGCCAGCAGTTATTCTGGGGACTCGAACTACGAGCAGTACTTC
CASSYSGDSNYEQYF
>16|TRBJ2-5|TRBV4-2|.|.
TGTGCCAGCAGCCAAGAAGGAGGAGGGGTACGAGAGACCCAGTACTTC
CASSQEGGGVRETQYF
>14|TRBJ2-2|TRBV9|.|.
TGTGCCAGCAGCGTAGCTCTTAGCACCGGGGAGCTGTTTTTT
CASSVALSTGELFF
>14|TRBJ2-7|TRBV19|.|.
TGTGCCAGTAGATCCGGGGGTCTCTCCTACGAGCAGTACTTC
CASRSGGLSYEQYF
>16|TRBJ2-2|TRBV5-4|.|TRBD2
TGTGCCAGCAGCCCCTTAGCGGGGGGGTACACCGGGGAGCTGTTTTTT
CASSPLAGGYTGELFF
>15|TRBJ2-2|TRBV6-5|once|TRBD1
TGTGCCAGCAGCGGGGACAGGGCGAACACCGGGGAGCTGTTTTTT
CASSGDRANTGELFF
>15|TRBJ2-3|TRBV5-1|.|TRBD1
TGCGCCAGCAGCCTCCTACAGGGGTCCACAGATACGCAGTATTTT
CASSLLQGSTDTQYF
>15|TRBJ1-3|TRBV13|few|.
TGTGCCAGCAGCCTTGCCGGGTCCTCTGGAAACACCATATATTTT
CASSLAGSSGNTIYF
>13|TRBJ1-1|TRBV11-1|.|.
TGTGCCAGCAGCTTAAAGGGGCAGGCTGAAGCTTTCTTT
CASSLKGQAEAFF
>15|TRBJ2-1|TRBV5-1|.|TRBD2
TGCGCCAGCAGCTCAACCCGGACTAGCGGGCCATCACCGTTCTTC
CASSSTRTSGPSPFF
>15|TRBJ2-1|TRBV3-1/TRBV3-2|.|TRBD2
TGTGCCAGCAGCCATTCTAGCGGGGCCTACAATGAGCAGTTCTTC
CASSHSSGAYNEQFF
>15|TRBJ2-2|TRBV25-1|.|.
TGTGCCAGCAGGAGAGGGCGCGTGAACACCGGGGAGCTGTTTTTT
CASRRGRVNTGELFF
>16|TRBJ2-2|TRBV7-2|.|.
TGTGCCAGCAGCTTAGCGGGGGGGCAGAACACCGGGGAGCTGTTTTTT
CASSLAGGQNTGELFF
>16|TRBJ2-7|TRBV30|.|TRBD1
TGTGCCTGGAGTGTATACGGGACAGGGGGTCTTTACGAGCAGTACTTC
CAWSVYGTGGLYEQYF
>14|TRBJ1-5|TRBV10-3|few|.
TGTGCCATCAGTGAAGAAGGGGATGATCAGCCCCAGCATTTT
CAISEEGDDQPQHF
>10|TRBJ2-7|TRBV12-1|.|.
TGTGCCAGCAGCGGACAGGGGTTGTACTTC
CASSGQGLYF
>14|TRBJ1-4|TRBV30|.|.
TGTGCCCCGTTACAGGCTTGGGGTAATGAAAAACTGTTTTTT
CAPLQAWGNEKLFF
>15|TRBJ2-3|TRBV24-1|.|.
TGTGCCACCAGTGATTTCGGGGGGCTCCCAGATACGCAGTATTTT
CATSDFGGLPDTQYF
>16|TRBJ2-7|TRBV5-8|.|TRBD2
TGTGCCAGCAGCCCGGTAGCGGGAGGGCCATCGAGGGAGCAGTACTTC
CASSPVAGGPSREQYF
>17|TRBJ2-1|TRBV4-1|.|TRBD2
TGCGCCAGCAGCCAAGATTGGGCTAGCGGGAGGGACAATGAGCAGTTCTTC
CASSQDWASGRDNEQFF
>15|TRBJ1-4|TRBV3-1/TRBV3-2|.|TRBD1
TGTGCCAGCAGCCCGAACAGGGGGACTAATGAAAAACTGTTTTTT
CASSPNRGTNEKLFF
>16|TRBJ2-2|TRBV5-1|few|.
TGCGCCAGCAGTTCCTTGGCTCTCGCGAACACCGGGGAGCTGTTTTTT
CASSSLALANTGELFF
>14|TRBJ2-3|TRBV7-9|.|.
TGTGCCAGCAGCTTAGCGTCCCGGACAGATACGCAGTATTTT
CASSLASRTDTQYF
>15|TRBJ1-4|TRBV5-1|.|TRBD1
TGCGCCAGCAGCTTGGGACAGGGGAAGGGTGAAAAACTGTTTTTT
CASSLGQGKGEKLFF
>13|TRBJ2-2|TRBV5-1|.|.
TGCGCCAGCAGTCCTAAGGGGACCGGGGAGCTGTTTTTT
CASSPKGTGELFF
>15|TRBJ2-3|TRBV5-6|.|TRBD2
TGTGCCAGCGTACGGGGGGAGGCTCTCACAGATACGCAGTATTTT
CASVRGEALTDTQYF